This T cell receptor beta chain came from a study of T cell responses to AZD1222 COVID-19 vaccine. Assay used: immunoSEQ multiplex PCR; TCRdb lists only in-frame clones, some missing. Altogether under 150,000 clones are present, roughly nine tenths being singletons, with the ten largest covering around 7.8%. The sample was peripheral blood, taken on day 0 of AZD1222 vaccination. The receptor was isolated from an adult in good health.

As DNA, the CDR3 is TGTGCCAGCAGTCCTGGGGGGGGCTCGGACTTTGGAAACACCATATATTTT. Translated, it gives CASSPGGGSDFGNTIYF. The chain employs TRBV28 and TRBJ1-3, with D possibly matching TRBD1 (6 bases). Germline CDR1 and CDR2: MDHEN and SYDVKM. This CDR3 is built from 17 residues. V was clipped by 5 bases and J by 3 bases, with 20 bases between them.